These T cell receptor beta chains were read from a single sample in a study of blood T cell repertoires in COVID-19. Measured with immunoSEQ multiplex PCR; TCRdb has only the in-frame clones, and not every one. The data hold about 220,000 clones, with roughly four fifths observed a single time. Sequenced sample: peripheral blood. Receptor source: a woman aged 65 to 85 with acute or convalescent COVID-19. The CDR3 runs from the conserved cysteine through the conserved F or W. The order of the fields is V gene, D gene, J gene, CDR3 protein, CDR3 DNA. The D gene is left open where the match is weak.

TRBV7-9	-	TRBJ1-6	CASSQEANSPLHF	TGTGCCAGCAGCCAGGAGGCTAATTCACCCCTCCACTTT
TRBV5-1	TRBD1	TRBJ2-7	CASSLSGTGGYEQYF	TGCGCCAGCAGCTTGTCCGGGACAGGGGGATACGAGCAGTACTTC
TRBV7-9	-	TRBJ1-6	CASSLGGLYNSPLHF	TGTGCCAGCAGCTTAGGGGGGCTTTATAATTCACCCCTCCACTTT
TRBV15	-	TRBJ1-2	CATSRGSLRGYGYTF	TGTGCCACCAGCAGAGGGAGTCTAAGGGGCTATGGCTACACCTTC
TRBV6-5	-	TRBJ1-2	CASSLAAVYGYTF	TGTGCCAGCAGTTTAGCAGCGGTTTATGGCTACACCTTC
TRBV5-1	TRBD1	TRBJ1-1	CASSLAPGTGTENTEAFF	TGCGCCAGCAGCTTGGCCCCTGGGACAGGGACTGAGAACACTGAAGCTTTCTTT
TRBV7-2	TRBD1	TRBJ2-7	CASSLGTGVVLGEQYF	TGTGCCAGCAGCTTGGGGACAGGGGTCGTCCTAGGCGAGCAGTACTTC
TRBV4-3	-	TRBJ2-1	CASSHLDEQFF	TGCGCCAGCAGCCACCTCGATGAGCAGTTCTTC
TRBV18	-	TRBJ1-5	CASSPDRSNQPQHF	TGTGCCAGCTCACCGGACAGATCCAATCAGCCCCAGCATTTT
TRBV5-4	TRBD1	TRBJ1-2	CAFTGQGADGYTF	TGTGCCTTTACGGGACAGGGGGCTGATGGCTACACCTTC
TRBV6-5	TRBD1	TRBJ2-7	CASSQADRGGYEQYF	TGTGCCAGCTCGCAAGCCGACAGGGGCGGCTACGAGCAGTACTTC
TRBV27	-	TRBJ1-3	CASSSTGFTGNTIYF	TGTGCCAGCAGTTCCACAGGGTTTACAGGAAACACCATATATTTT
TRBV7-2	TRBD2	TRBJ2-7	CASSLSASGPSNEQYF	TGTGCCAGCAGCTTATCAGCTAGCGGGCCTAGCAACGAGCAGTACTTC
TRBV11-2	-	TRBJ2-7	CASSLGQGSEQYF	TGTGCCAGCAGCCTAGGTCAGGGTTCCGAGCAGTACTTC
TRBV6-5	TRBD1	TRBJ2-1	CASSQRTGQNEQFF	TGTGCCAGCAGCCAGCGGACAGGGCAAAATGAGCAGTTCTTC
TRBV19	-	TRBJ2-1	CASNPLGVSPSGYNEQFF	TGTGCCAGTAACCCTCTCGGGGTTTCCCCTTCGGGGTACAATGAGCAGTTCTTC
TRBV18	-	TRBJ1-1	CASSPGAGAEAFF	TGTGCCAGCTCACCAGGGGCAGGCGCTGAAGCTTTCTTT
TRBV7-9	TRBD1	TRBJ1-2	CASSYSPGQATHPNYGYTF	TGTGCCAGCAGTTATAGCCCGGGACAGGCCACCCATCCTAACTATGGCTACACCTTC
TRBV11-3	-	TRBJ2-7	CASSLGRSGYEQYF	TGTGCCAGCAGCTTAGGCAGGTCTGGTTACGAGCAGTACTTC